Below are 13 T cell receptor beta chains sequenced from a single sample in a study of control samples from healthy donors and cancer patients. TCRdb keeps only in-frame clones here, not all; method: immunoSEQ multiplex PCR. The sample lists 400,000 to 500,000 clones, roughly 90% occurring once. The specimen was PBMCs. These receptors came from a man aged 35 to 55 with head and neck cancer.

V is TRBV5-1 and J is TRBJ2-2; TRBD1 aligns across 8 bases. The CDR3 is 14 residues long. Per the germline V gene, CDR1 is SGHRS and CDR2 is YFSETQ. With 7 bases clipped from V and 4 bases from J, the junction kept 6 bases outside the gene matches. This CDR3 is CASELGQVTGELFF. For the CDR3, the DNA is TGCGCCAGCGAGTTGGGACAGGTCACCGGGGAGCTGTTTTTT.

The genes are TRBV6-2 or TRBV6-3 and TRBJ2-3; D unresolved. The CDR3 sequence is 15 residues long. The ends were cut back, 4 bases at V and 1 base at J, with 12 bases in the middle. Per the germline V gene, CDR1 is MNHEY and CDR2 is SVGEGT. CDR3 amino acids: CASSSSKIRTDTQYF. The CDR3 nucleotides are TGTGCCAGCAGTTCCTCCAAAATCCGCACAGATACGCAGTATTTT.

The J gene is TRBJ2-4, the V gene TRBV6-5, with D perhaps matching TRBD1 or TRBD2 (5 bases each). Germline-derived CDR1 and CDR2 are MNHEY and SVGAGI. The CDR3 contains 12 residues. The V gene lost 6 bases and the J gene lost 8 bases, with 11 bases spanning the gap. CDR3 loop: CASSPLGDIQYF. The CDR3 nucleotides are TGTGCCAGCAGCCCCTTGGGGGACATTCAGTACTTC.

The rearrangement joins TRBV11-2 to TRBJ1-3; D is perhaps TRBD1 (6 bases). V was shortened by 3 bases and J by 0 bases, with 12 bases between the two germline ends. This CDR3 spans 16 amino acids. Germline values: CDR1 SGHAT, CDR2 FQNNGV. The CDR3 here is CASSFRDIDSGNTIYF. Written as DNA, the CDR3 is TGTGCCAGCAGCTTTAGGGACATCGACTCTGGAAACACCATATATTTT.

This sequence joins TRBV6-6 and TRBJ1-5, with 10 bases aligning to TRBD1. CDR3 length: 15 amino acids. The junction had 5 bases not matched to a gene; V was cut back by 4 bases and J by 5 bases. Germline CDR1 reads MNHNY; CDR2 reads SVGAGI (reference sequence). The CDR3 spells CASSSSGTGDQPQHF. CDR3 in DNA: TGTGCCAGCAGTTCCTCCGGGACAGGGGATCAGCCCCAGCATTTT.

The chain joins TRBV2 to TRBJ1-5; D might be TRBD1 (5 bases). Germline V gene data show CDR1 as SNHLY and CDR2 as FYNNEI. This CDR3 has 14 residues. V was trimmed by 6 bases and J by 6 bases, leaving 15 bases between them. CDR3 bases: TGTGCCAGCAGGAACCTTTCAGGGTTTCAGCCCCAGCATTTT. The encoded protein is CASRNLSGFQPQHF.

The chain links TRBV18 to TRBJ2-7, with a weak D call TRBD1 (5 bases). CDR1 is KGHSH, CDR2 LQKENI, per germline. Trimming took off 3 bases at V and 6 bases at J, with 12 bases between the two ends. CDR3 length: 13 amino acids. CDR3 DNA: TGTGCCAGCTCACCCCAGGGATCTTTCGAGCAGTACTTC. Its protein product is CASSPQGSFEQYF.

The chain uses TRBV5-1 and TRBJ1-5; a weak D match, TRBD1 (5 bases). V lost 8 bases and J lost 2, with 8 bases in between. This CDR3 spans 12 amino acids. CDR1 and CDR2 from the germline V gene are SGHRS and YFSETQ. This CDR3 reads CARSRGNQPQHF. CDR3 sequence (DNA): TGCGCCAGGAGCAGGGGCAATCAGCCCCAGCATTTT.

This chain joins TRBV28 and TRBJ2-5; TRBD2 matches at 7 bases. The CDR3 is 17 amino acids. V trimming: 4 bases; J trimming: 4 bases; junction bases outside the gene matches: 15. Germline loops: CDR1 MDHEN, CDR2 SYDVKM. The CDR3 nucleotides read TGTGCCAGCAGTTGGGTCTCGGGGGGTAGTTATGGAGAGACCCAGTACTTC. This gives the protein CASSWVSGGSYGETQYF. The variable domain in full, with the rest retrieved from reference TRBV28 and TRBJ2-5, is DVKVTQSSRYLVKRTGEKVFLECVQDMDHENMFWYRQDPGLGLRLIYFSYDVKMKEKGDIPEGYSVSREKKERFSLILESASTNQTSMYLCASSWVSGGSYGETQYFGPGTRLLVL.

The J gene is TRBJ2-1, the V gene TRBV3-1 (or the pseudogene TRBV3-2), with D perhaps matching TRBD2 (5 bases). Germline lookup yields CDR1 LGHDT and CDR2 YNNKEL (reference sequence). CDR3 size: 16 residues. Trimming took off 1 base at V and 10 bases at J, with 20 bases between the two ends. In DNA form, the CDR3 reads TGTGCCAGCAGCCAAGTCCGACTCCAAAGCGGCGTCGAGCAGTTCTTC. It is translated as CASSQVRLQSGVEQFF.

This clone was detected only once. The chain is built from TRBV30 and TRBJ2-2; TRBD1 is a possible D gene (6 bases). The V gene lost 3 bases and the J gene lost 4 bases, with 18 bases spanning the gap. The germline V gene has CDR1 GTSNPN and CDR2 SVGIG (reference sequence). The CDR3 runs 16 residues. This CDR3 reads CAWRPGAPSPTGELFF. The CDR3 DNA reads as TGTGCCTGGAGGCCAGGGGCCCCCTCCCCCACCGGGGAGCTGTTTTTT. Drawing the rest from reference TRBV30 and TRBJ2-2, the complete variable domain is SQTIHQWPATLVQPVGSPLSLECTVEGTSNPNLYWYRQAAGRGLQLLFYSVGIGQISSEVPQNLSASRPQDRQFILSSKKLLLSDSGFYLCAWRPGAPSPTGELFFGEGSRLTVL.

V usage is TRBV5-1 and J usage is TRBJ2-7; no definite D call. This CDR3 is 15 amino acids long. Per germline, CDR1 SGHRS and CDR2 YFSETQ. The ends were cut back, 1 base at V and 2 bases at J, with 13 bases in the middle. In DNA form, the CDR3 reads TGCGCCAGCAGCTTGTCGGGTAGAAGCCCCTACGAGCAGTACTTC. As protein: CASSLSGRSPYEQYF. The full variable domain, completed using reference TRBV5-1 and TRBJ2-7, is KAGVTQTPRYLIKTRGQQVTLSCSPISGHRSVSWYQQTPGQGLQFLFEYFSETQRNKGNFPGRFSGRQFSNSRSEMNVSTLELGDSALYLCASSLSGRSPYEQYFGPGTRLTVT.

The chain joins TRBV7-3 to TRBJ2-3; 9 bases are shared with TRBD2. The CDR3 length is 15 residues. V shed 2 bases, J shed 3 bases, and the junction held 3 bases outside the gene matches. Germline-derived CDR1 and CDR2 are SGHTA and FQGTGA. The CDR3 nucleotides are TGTGCCAGCAGCTTAGCTAGCGGGGTAACAGATACGCAGTATTTT. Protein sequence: CASSLASGVTDTQYF. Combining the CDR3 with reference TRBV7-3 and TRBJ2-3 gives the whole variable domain GAGVSQTPSNKVTEKGKYVELRCDPISGHTALYWYRQSLGQGPEFLIYFQGTGAADDSGLPNDRFFAVRPEGSVSTLKIQRTERGDSAVYLCASSLASGVTDTQYFGPGTRLTVL.